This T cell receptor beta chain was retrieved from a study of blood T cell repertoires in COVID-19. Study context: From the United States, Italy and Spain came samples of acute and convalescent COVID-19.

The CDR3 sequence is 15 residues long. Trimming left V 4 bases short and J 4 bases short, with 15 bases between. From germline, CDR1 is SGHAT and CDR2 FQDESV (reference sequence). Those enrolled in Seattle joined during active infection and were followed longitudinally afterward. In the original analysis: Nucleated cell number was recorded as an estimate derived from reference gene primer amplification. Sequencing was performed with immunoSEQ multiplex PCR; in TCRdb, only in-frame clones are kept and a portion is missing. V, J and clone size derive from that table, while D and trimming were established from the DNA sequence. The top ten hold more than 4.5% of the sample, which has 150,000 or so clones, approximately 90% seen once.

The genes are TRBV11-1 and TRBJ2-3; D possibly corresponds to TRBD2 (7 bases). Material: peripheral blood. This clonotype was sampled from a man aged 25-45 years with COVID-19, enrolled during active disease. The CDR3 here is CASSYTRGGADTQYF. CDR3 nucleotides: TGTGCCAGCAGCTATACTAGAGGGGGGGCAGATACGCAGTATTTT.